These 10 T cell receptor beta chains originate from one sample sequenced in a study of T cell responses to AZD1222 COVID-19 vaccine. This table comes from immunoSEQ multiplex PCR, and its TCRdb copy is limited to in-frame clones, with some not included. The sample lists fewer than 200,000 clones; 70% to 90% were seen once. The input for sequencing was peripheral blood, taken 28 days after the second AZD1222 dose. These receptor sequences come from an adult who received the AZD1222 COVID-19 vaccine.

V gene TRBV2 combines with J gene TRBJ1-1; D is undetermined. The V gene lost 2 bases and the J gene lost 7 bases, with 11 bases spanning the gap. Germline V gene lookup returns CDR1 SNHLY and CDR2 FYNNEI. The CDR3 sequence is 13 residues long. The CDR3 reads CASSESWTFEAFF. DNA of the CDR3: TGTGCCAGCAGTGAATCCTGGACCTTTGAAGCTTTCTTT.

In nucleotides, the CDR3 is TGTGCCAGCAGCTTGCCCCTACCTACGGACGGCTACACCTTC. Encoded protein: CASSLPLPTDGYTF. The rearrangement uses TRBV5-8 and TRBJ1-2; D uncertain. The CDR3 sequence is 14 residues long. The germline V and J ends were trimmed by 1 base and 8 bases, with 15 bases remaining between them. Germline CDR1 SGHTS, CDR2 YDEGEE. Combining the CDR3 with reference TRBV5-8 and TRBJ1-2 gives the whole variable domain EAGVTQSPTHLIKTRGQQATLRCSPISGHTSVYWYQQALGLGLQFLLWYDEGEERNRGNFPPRFSGRQFPNYSSELNVNALELEDSALYLCASSLPLPTDGYTFGSGTRLTVV.

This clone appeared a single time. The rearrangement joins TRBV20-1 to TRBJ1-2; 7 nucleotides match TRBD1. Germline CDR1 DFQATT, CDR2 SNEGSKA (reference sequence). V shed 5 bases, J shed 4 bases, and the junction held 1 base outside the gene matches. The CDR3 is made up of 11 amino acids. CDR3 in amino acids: CSAGDSYGYTF. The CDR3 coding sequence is TGCAGTGCTGGGGACAGCTATGGCTACACCTTC.

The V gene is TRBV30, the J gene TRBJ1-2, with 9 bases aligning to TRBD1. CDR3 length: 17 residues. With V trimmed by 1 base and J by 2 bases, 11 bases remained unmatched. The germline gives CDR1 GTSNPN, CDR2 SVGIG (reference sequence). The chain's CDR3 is CAWSEGGQGWANYGYTF. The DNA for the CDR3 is TGTGCCTGGAGTGAGGGGGGACAGGGATGGGCCAACTATGGCTACACCTTC.

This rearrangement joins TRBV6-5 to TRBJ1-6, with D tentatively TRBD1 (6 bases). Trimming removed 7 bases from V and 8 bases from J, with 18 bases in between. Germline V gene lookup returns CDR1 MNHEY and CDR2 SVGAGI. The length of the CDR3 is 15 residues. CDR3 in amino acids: CASTTGQSLDSPLHF. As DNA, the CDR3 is TGTGCCAGCACCACCGGACAGTCGCTGGATTCACCCCTCCACTTT.

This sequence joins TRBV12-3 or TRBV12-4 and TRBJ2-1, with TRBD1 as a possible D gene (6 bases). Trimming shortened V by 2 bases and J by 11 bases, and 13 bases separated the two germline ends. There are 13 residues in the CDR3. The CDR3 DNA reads TGTGCCAGCAGTTTAAGGGAACAGGGTCAGCAGTTCTTC. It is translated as CASSLREQGQQFF.

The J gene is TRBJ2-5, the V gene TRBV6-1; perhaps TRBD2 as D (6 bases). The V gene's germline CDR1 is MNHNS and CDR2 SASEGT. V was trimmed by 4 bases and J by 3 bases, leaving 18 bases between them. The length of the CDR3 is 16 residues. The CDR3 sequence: CASSVRHGGREETQYF. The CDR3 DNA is TGTGCCAGCAGTGTTAGACACGGGGGTCGGGAAGAGACCCAGTACTTC.

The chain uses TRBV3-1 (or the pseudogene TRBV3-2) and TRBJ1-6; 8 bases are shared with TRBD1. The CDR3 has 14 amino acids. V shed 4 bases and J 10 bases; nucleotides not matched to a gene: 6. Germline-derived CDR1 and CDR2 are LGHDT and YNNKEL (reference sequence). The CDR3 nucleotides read TGTGCCAGCAGCCCTGGGACAGGTGCCTCACCCCTCCACTTT. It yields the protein CASSPGTGASPLHF.

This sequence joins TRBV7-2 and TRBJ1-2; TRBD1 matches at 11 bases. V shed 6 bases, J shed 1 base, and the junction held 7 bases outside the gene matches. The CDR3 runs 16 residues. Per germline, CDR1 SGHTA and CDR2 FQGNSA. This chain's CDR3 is CASRNRGTGGNYGYTF. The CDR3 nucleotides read TGTGCCAGCAGGAACAGGGGGACAGGGGGTAACTATGGCTACACCTTC.

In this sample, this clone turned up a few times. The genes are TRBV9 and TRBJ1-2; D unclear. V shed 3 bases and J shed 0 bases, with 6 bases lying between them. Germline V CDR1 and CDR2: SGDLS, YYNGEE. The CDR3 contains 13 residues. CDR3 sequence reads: CASSAAANYGYTF. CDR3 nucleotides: TGTGCCAGCAGCGCGGCAGCTAACTATGGCTACACCTTC.